The 28 T cell receptor beta chains reported below all come from one sample, sequenced in a study of PD-L1 blockade in urothelial cancer. This table comes from immunoSEQ multiplex PCR, and its TCRdb copy is limited to in-frame clones, with some not included. This table has approximately 51,000 clones, approximately 83% appearing once. The sample here was PBMCs, taken around atezolizumab (anti-PD-L1) treatment. Receptors were obtained from a man between 60 and 75 years old with urothelial cancer.

CDR3 region: CASSQGEASSSPLHF. DNA for the CDR3: TGTGCCAGCTCACAAGGGGAGGCAAGTAGTTCACCCCTCCACTTT. The chain combines TRBV18 with TRBJ1-6; possibly TRBD1 for D (5 bases). From germline, CDR1 is KGHSH and CDR2 LQKENI. The CDR3 is made up of 15 amino acids. V was pared by 4 bases and J by 9 bases, with 16 bases between.

The V gene is TRBV7-9, the J gene TRBJ2-1, with 7 bases identical to TRBD2. Looked up from germline, CDR1 is SEHNR and CDR2 is FQNEAQ (reference sequence). The V segment lost 7 bases and the J segment 5 bases; nucleotides outside the gene matches: 11. This CDR3 spans 15 amino acids. As DNA, the CDR3 is TGTGCCAGCAATCGGGAAGGACTAGGGAACAATGAGCAGTTCTTC. This codes for CASNREGLGNNEQFF.

J is TRBJ2-6 and V is TRBV2; the D is unclear. The CDR3 totals 17 residues. Deletions cut 1 base from V and 0 bases from J, with 10 bases between. Per the germline V gene, CDR1 is SNHLY and CDR2 is FYNNEI. The CDR3 DNA reads TGTGCCAGCAGTGAAGTATTTGGCAGCTCTGGGGCCAACGTCCTGACTTTC. It codes for CASSEVFGSSGANVLTF.

This chain uses TRBV7-9 with TRBJ2-7, with 8 bases identical to TRBD2. V lost 0 bases, J lost 0 bases, and 4 bases stayed unmatched. CDR3 size: 16 residues. Germline V CDR1 and CDR2: SEHNR, FQNEAQ (reference sequence). CDR3 sequence (DNA): TGTGCCAGCAGCTTAGCTCTCAGCGGGAGCTCCTACGAGCAGTACTTC. Translating gives CASSLALSGSSYEQYF. The entire variable domain, with the rest obtained from reference TRBV7-9 and TRBJ2-7, is as follows: DTGVSQNPRHKITKRGQNVTFRCDPISEHNRLYWYRQTLGQGPEFLTYFQNEAQLEKSRLLSDRFSAERPKGSFSTLEIQRTEQGDSAMYLCASSLALSGSSYEQYFGPGTRLTVT.

J is TRBJ2-1 and V is TRBV6-5; 9 bases agree with TRBD2. The length of the CDR3 is 15 residues. J was trimmed by 2 bases and V by 10 bases; bases with no gene match: 9. The germline gives CDR1 MNHEY, CDR2 SVGAGI. The CDR3 loop reads CATSRGTSPYNEQFF. CDR3 nucleotides: TGTGCCACCTCGAGAGGGACTAGCCCCTACAATGAGCAGTTCTTC.

The J gene is TRBJ2-1, the V gene TRBV11-3, with D unclear. The V gene lost 1 base and the J gene lost 3 bases, with 13 bases spanning the gap. The CDR3 sequence is 16 residues long. The germline V gene has CDR1 SGHNT and CDR2 YENEEA. The CDR3: CASSLGAQQIYNEQFF. CDR3 sequence (DNA): TGTGCCAGCAGCTTAGGGGCCCAGCAAATCTACAATGAGCAGTTCTTC.

This chain links TRBV7-8 with TRBJ1-3, with D possibly matching TRBD1 (5 bases). Trimming removed 5 bases from V and 1 base from J, with 12 bases in between. Looked up from germline, CDR1 is SGHVS and CDR2 is FQNEAQ. The CDR3 consists of 15 residues. Here the CDR3 DNA reads TGTGCCAGCAGCCCCGGACACCGATCTGGAAACACCATATATTTT. Amino acids: CASSPGHRSGNTIYF.

This clone was seen more than once but under ten times. V and J are TRBV7-3 and TRBJ2-3, with D uncertain. Trimming removed 5 bases at V and 11 bases at J, with 20 bases between. CDR3 length equals 14 residues. CDR1 and CDR2 (germline): SGHTA, FQGTGA. The CDR3 region is CASSPGREVGEQYF. Written as DNA, the CDR3 is TGTGCCAGCAGCCCCGGCAGAGAGGTTGGTGAGCAGTATTTT.

The V and J genes are TRBV5-8 and TRBJ1-1, with a tentative D call TRBD1 (5 bases). V gave up 2 bases and J gave up 1 base, with 9 bases separating them. This CDR3 region has 14 residues. Germline V CDR1 and CDR2: SGHTS, YDEGEE. CDR3 nucleotides: TGTGCCAGCAGCTTCGGACACTCGAACACTGAAGCTTTCTTT. It codes for CASSFGHSNTEAFF.

The chain carries TRBV6-1 and TRBJ2-1; 10 bases line up with TRBD2. The CDR3 totals 18 residues. With 2 bases clipped from V and 2 bases from J, the junction kept 9 bases outside the gene matches. Germline V lookup: CDR1 MNHNS, CDR2 SASEGT. CDR3 nucleotide sequence: TGTGCCAGCAGTGAACGGATAACTAGCGGGGTAGCCTACAATGAGCAGTTCTTC. Translation: CASSERITSGVAYNEQFF.

CDR3 nucleotides: TGTGCCAGCGGCGAAAGGAGTCGGGTAAATACCGGGGAGCTGTTTTTT. It codes for CASGERSRVNTGELFF. J is TRBJ2-2 and V is TRBV9; D is ambiguous. The CDR3 is 16 residues long. Trimming shortened V by 7 bases and J by 5 bases, and 21 bases separated the two germline ends. Germline V gives CDR1 SGDLS, CDR2 YYNGEE.

This chain joins TRBV6-5 and TRBJ1-2, with D maybe TRBD1 (5 bases). Trimming stripped 2 bases from V and 7 bases from J, with 14 bases between. This CDR3 region has 14 residues. Germline CDR1 reads MNHEY; CDR2 reads SVGAGI. This CDR3 is CASSYGGGYGGYTF. For the CDR3, the DNA is TGTGCCAGCAGTTACGGGGGGGGTTACGGTGGCTACACCTTC.

This chain connects TRBV29-1 to TRBJ2-7; D might be TRBD1 (8 bases). Trimming removed 4 bases from V and 3 bases from J, with 19 bases in between. The CDR3 loop spans 15 amino acids. Germline CDR1 reads SQVTM; CDR2 reads ANQGSEA. The DNA of the CDR3 is TGCAGCGTTGTCAACAGGGGGGGGGTATACTACGAGCAGTACTTC. It encodes CSVVNRGGVYYEQYF.

V is TRBV11-3 and J is TRBJ2-1, with D possibly being TRBD2 (5 bases). Trimming removed 5 bases at V and 8 bases at J, with 7 bases between. The CDR3 extends over 11 amino acids. The germline CDR1 and CDR2 sequences are SGHNT and YENEEA. The CDR3 sequence is CASSSGDEQFF. CDR3 coding DNA: TGTGCCAGCAGCAGCGGTGATGAGCAGTTCTTC.

The CDR3 reads CASSASGVGSDGAKNIQYF. CDR3 in DNA: TGTGCCAGTAGTGCATCAGGGGTGGGTTCGGATGGAGCCAAAAACATTCAGTACTTC. The V and J genes are TRBV19 and TRBJ2-4, with D possibly matching TRBD1 (6 bases). Trimming left V 5 bases short and J 0 bases short, with 23 bases between. The germline V gene has CDR1 LNHDA and CDR2 SQIVND (reference sequence). The CDR3 is 19 amino acids.

The V and J genes are TRBV30 and TRBJ1-5, with D unresolved. The CDR3 extends over 13 amino acids. Germline values: CDR1 GTSNPN, CDR2 SVGIG (reference sequence). With 5 bases removed from V and 1 base from J, the gap between germline ends came to 9 bases. The CDR3 loop reads CAWGLGSNQPQHF. CDR3 DNA sequence: TGTGCCTGGGGCCTCGGGAGCAATCAGCCCCAGCATTTT.

The chain combines TRBV29-1 with TRBJ2-7; 10 bases line up with TRBD1. The CDR3 spans 17 residues. CDR1 is SQVTM, CDR2 ANQGSEA, per germline. V shed 7 bases, J shed 6 bases, and the junction held 21 bases outside the gene matches. Here the CDR3 reads CSATHPLPGDRGLEQYF. DNA of the CDR3: TGCAGCGCCACCCACCCACTCCCCGGAGACAGGGGGCTCGAGCAGTACTTC.

The CDR3 reads CASSRPGTGGSSYGYTF. DNA of the CDR3: TGTGCCAGCAGCCGTCCCGGGACAGGGGGCTCTAGCTATGGCTACACCTTC. The chain uses TRBV7-8 and TRBJ1-2; 12 positions agree with TRBD1. This CDR3 comprises 17 residues. V lost 5 bases to trimming and J lost 4 bases; unmatched junction nucleotides: 11. Germline-derived CDR1 and CDR2 are SGHVS and FQNEAQ.

The chain is built from TRBV4-1 and TRBJ1-2; 7 bases are shared with TRBD1. V shed 0 bases and J 4 bases; nucleotides not matched to a gene: 11. Germline V gives CDR1 MGHRA, CDR2 YSYEKL. This CDR3 is built from 17 residues. This CDR3 reads CASSQEEAGGPVYGYTF. The CDR3 DNA is TGCGCCAGCAGCCAAGAAGAAGCAGGGGGGCCGGTCTATGGCTACACCTTC.

This chain joins TRBV30 and TRBJ1-6, with TRBD1 identical over 8 bases. Germline CDR1 GTSNPN, CDR2 SVGIG (reference sequence). CDR3 size: 15 residues. Trimming cost V 5 bases and J 9 bases; bases outside gene matches: 12. In nucleotides, the CDR3 is TGTGCCTGGTGCCCCATGGACAGGGTTTCTTCACCCCTCCACTTT. This encodes CAWCPMDRVSSPLHF.

V and J are TRBV2 and TRBJ1-1, with 7 bases aligning to TRBD1. Germline loops: CDR1 SNHLY, CDR2 FYNNEI. The CDR3 spans 13 residues. With V trimmed by 1 base and J by 6 bases, 2 bases remained unmatched. The chain's CDR3 is CASSEGRGPEAFF. Written as DNA, the CDR3 is TGTGCCAGCAGTGAAGGGAGGGGGCCTGAAGCTTTCTTT.

CDR3 bases: TGCAGCGTTCACAGGGCTCTCGGCTACACCTTC. As protein: CSVHRALGYTF. V is TRBV29-1 and J is TRBJ1-2, with D possibly matching TRBD1 (6 bases). The ends were cut back, 5 bases at V and 8 bases at J, with 12 bases in the middle. This CDR3 comprises 11 residues. Germline V gives CDR1 SQVTM, CDR2 ANQGSEA.

J is TRBJ1-2 and V is TRBV18; unclear D gene. Germline V gives CDR1 KGHSH, CDR2 LQKENI. Deletions cut 2 bases from V and 8 bases from J, with 24 bases between. The CDR3 totals 17 residues. CDR3 coding DNA: TGTGCCAGCTCACCAAACGCTATTCAAACAAGTCTGGAGGGCTACACCTTC. It codes for CASSPNAIQTSLEGYTF. Filled out from reference TRBV18 and TRBJ1-2, the complete variable domain reads NAGVMQNPRHLVRRRGQEARLRCSPMKGHSHVYWYRQLPEEGLKFMVYLQKENIIDESGMPKERFSAEFPKEGPSILRIQQVVRGDSAAYFCASSPNAIQTSLEGYTFGSGTRLTVV.

This chain connects TRBV7-2 to TRBJ2-2, with D perhaps matching TRBD1 (5 bases). Per the germline V gene, CDR1 is SGHTA and CDR2 is FQGNSA. The length of the CDR3 is 14 residues. V was cut by 3 bases and J by 5 bases, with 10 bases left in between. In nucleotides, the CDR3 is TGTGCCAGCAGCTTCCTCAGGGAAACCGGGGAGCTGTTTTTT. It specifies CASSFLRETGELFF.

V gene TRBV5-6 combines with J gene TRBJ2-7; D call uncertain. Germline assignment: CDR1 SGHDT and CDR2 YYEEEE. V lost 3 bases, J lost 0 bases, and 10 bases lay in between. CDR3 size: 14 residues. The DNA of the CDR3 is TGTGCCAGCAGCTCTACTAAGAGCTCCTACGAGCAGTACTTC. This encodes CASSSTKSSYEQYF.

V gene TRBV28 combines with J gene TRBJ2-7; TRBD1 matches 7 bases. In germline, CDR1 is MDHEN, CDR2 SYDVKM. The ends lost 3 bases at V and 3 bases at J; junction bases unmatched: 5. This CDR3 is built from 14 residues. CDR3 amino acids: CASSLGTAYYEQYF. Here the CDR3 DNA reads TGTGCCAGCAGTTTGGGGACAGCATACTACGAGCAGTACTTC.

V is TRBV19 and J is TRBJ1-5; D might be TRBD1 (5 bases). Per germline, CDR1 LNHDA and CDR2 SQIVND (reference sequence). V lost 5 bases and J lost 0, with 14 bases in between. This CDR3 is built from 16 residues. The CDR3 DNA follows: TGTGCCAGTAGTGGAGTGGGGCGACGTAGCAATCAGCCCCAGCATTTT. Translating it yields CASSGVGRRSNQPQHF.

The chain uses TRBV4-1 and TRBJ2-7; 7 bases map to TRBD1. The CDR3 runs to 16 residues. Germline CDR1 is MGHRA and CDR2 is YSYEKL. The junction had 9 bases not matched to a gene; V was cut back by 3 bases and J by 1 base. The CDR3 bases are TGCGCCAGCAGCCACCTCACAGGGGTGCAGTCCTACGAGCAGTACTTC. It codes for CASSHLTGVQSYEQYF.